One sample yielded the 18 T cell receptor beta chains listed below, sequenced in a study of T cell responses to AZD1222 COVID-19 vaccine. Sequencing was performed with immunoSEQ multiplex PCR; in TCRdb, only in-frame clones are kept and a portion is missing. The sample lists over 140,000 clones, 80% to 95% occurring once. The sequencing here drew on peripheral blood, taken 28 days after the second AZD1222 dose. The source of these receptors is an adult who received the AZD1222 COVID-19 vaccine.

V and J are TRBV28 and TRBJ2-1; 11 bases match TRBD2. Looked up from germline, CDR1 is MDHEN and CDR2 is SYDVKM. This CDR3 contains 16 residues. The V segment lost 6 bases and the J segment 4 bases; nucleotides outside the gene matches: 8. Here the CDR3 DNA reads TGTGCCAGCAGCTTTATCGGGACTAGCGGATACAATGAGCAGTTCTTC. This sequence encodes CASSFIGTSGYNEQFF.

This clone was picked up one time. The chain uses TRBV6-5 and TRBJ2-7; 7 bases map to TRBD1. The V segment lost 7 bases and the J segment 6 bases; nucleotides outside the gene matches: 12. The CDR3 sequence is 14 residues long. Germline V gene sequence: CDR1 MNHEY, CDR2 SVGAGI. CDR3 residues: CASTLSGAGGEQYF. The CDR3 coding sequence is TGTGCCAGCACTCTCTCCGGGGCAGGGGGCGAGCAGTACTTC.

The chain has TRBV5-1 and TRBJ2-7; 7 bases are shared with TRBD1. The CDR3 length is 14 residues. CDR1 is SGHRS and CDR2 is YFSETQ in the germline V gene. With 4 bases clipped from V and 7 bases from J, the junction kept 11 bases outside the gene matches. The CDR3 bases are TGCGCCAGCAGCGTCCGGGACAGCCTCTCGGAGCAGTACTTC. It yields the protein CASSVRDSLSEQYF.

V is TRBV21-1 and J is TRBJ2-7; the D segment call TRBD2 is taken from the table without a DNA check. TRBV21-1 is labeled a pseudogene. CDR3 size: 12 residues. CDR3 region: CGLTSGSYEQYF. The CDR3 region has the DNA TGTGGACTCACTAGCGGTTCCTACGAGCAGTACTTC.

This chain connects TRBV28 to TRBJ1-4, with D perhaps matching TRBD1 (5 bases). The CDR3 is 15 amino acids. V shed 5 bases and J shed 12 bases, with 22 bases lying between them. The V gene's germline CDR1 is MDHEN and CDR2 SYDVKM. The CDR3 here is CASSGRGTGLRELFF. CDR3 DNA sequence: TGTGCCAGCAGTGGCCGCGGGACGGGCCTTCGGGAACTGTTTTTT.

V is TRBV6-5 and J is TRBJ2-7; no reliable D call. V was shortened by 0 bases and J by 1 base, with 10 bases between the two germline ends. CDR1 MNHEY and CDR2 SVGAGI come from the germline V gene. This CDR3 has 15 residues. The CDR3 sequence: CASSYSRLGSYEQYF. The CDR3 DNA sequence: TGTGCCAGCAGTTACTCGAGACTGGGATCCTACGAGCAGTACTTC.

The V gene is TRBV29-1, the J gene TRBJ2-3, with D perhaps TRBD2 (6 bases). Trimming took 2 bases from V and 2 from J, leaving 11 bases between them. Germline V gene lookup returns CDR1 SQVTM and CDR2 ANQGSEA. The CDR3 is 14 amino acids. Here the CDR3 reads CSVERELDTDTQYF. The CDR3 DNA reads as TGCAGCGTTGAACGGGAGCTCGACACAGATACGCAGTATTTT.

The CDR3 here is CASNRGANYGYTF. Written as DNA, the CDR3 is TGTGCCAGTAACAGGGGAGCTAACTATGGCTACACCTTC. This chain links TRBV6-5 with TRBJ1-2; TRBD1 aligns across 7 bases. The junction had 4 bases not matched to a gene; V was cut back by 9 bases and J by 0 bases. This CDR3 is built from 13 residues. Germline V CDR1 and CDR2: MNHEY, SVGAGI.

The chain has TRBV7-9 and TRBJ1-1; D remains ambiguous. Trimming removed 5 bases at V and 0 bases at J, with 7 bases between. Per germline, CDR1 SEHNR and CDR2 FQNEAQ (reference sequence). The CDR3 consists of 13 residues. The CDR3 protein is CASSPLLNTEAFF. CDR3 nucleotides: TGTGCCAGCAGCCCTCTGTTGAACACTGAAGCTTTCTTT.

The CDR3 region is CASSPQGDDNQPQHF. The CDR3, as DNA: TGTGCCAGCAGCCCTCAGGGGGATGACAATCAGCCCCAGCATTTT. The chain combines TRBV3-1 (or the pseudogene TRBV3-2) with TRBJ1-5; 7 bases map to TRBD1. Per the germline V gene, CDR1 is LGHDT and CDR2 is YNNKEL (reference sequence). This CDR3 comprises 15 residues. V shed 4 bases and J 3 bases; nucleotides not matched to a gene: 6.

J is TRBJ1-2 and V is TRBV28; weak D call: TRBD1 (5 bases). The germline gives CDR1 MDHEN, CDR2 SYDVKM. The V end lost 5 bases, the J end lost 7 bases, and 17 bases lay between the germline ends. The CDR3 length is 14 residues. CDR3 loop: CASSDRRTLRGYTF. In DNA form, the CDR3 reads TGTGCCAGCAGTGACCGAAGGACACTTCGTGGCTACACCTTC.

This clone was recorded only once. The chain combines TRBV6-1 with TRBJ2-1; 10 bases are shared with TRBD2. With V trimmed by 1 base and J by 5 bases, 20 bases remained unmatched. This CDR3 comprises 21 residues. Germline values: CDR1 MNHNS, CDR2 SASEGT. The CDR3 DNA is TGTGCCAGCAGTGAAGGGCCCATGGGGCTAGCGGGAGCGTGGAAGAACAATGAGCAGTTCTTC. Protein product: CASSEGPMGLAGAWKNNEQFF.

This clone came up once. The chain carries TRBV4-2 and TRBJ1-3, with 8 bases that match TRBD1. The junction had 6 bases not matched to a gene; V was cut back by 3 bases and J by 2 bases. The CDR3 contains 16 residues. Germline assignment: CDR1 LGHNA and CDR2 YNFKEQ. CDR3 in amino acids: CASSHGQGAAGNTIYF. The CDR3 DNA follows: TGTGCCAGCAGCCACGGACAGGGTGCAGCTGGAAACACCATATATTTT.

The chain recombines TRBV5-6 with TRBJ2-1, with D unresolved. The length of the CDR3 is 11 residues. Germline V gives CDR1 SGHDT, CDR2 YYEEEE. The germline V and J ends were trimmed by 2 bases and 9 bases, with 6 bases remaining between them. CDR3 sequence reads: CASSLPGEQFF. For the CDR3, the DNA is TGTGCCAGCAGCTTACCGGGTGAGCAGTTCTTC.

The rearrangement joins TRBV7-3 to TRBJ2-3; the D is unclear. The CDR3 is made up of 15 amino acids. Germline lookup yields CDR1 SGHTA and CDR2 FQGTGA. The V and J ends lost 5 bases and 0 bases respectively, with 12 bases between them. The CDR3 coding sequence is TGTGCCAGCAGCCGATTGGAGTCTAGCACAGATACGCAGTATTTT. Translating gives CASSRLESSTDTQYF.

In DNA, the CDR3 is TGTGCCAGCAGTTCCGACGGGACCAGGCTAGGGGGCTACACCTTC. This gives the protein CASSSDGTRLGGYTF. This chain uses TRBV28 with TRBJ1-2, with D possibly matching TRBD1 (5 bases). CDR1 and CDR2 from the germline V gene are MDHEN and SYDVKM. Trimming pared 4 bases from V and 8 bases from J, leaving 20 bases between. The CDR3 contains 15 residues.

The genes are TRBV7-9 and TRBJ1-1, with a possible D match to TRBD1 (5 bases). The germline V gene has CDR1 SEHNR and CDR2 FQNEAQ (reference sequence). With 6 bases removed from V and 1 base from J, the gap between germline ends came to 18 bases. CDR3 length equals 16 residues. The CDR3 reads CASRPGTAPPNTEAFF. The CDR3 nucleotides are TGTGCCAGCAGGCCTGGGACGGCGCCCCCGAACACTGAAGCTTTCTTT.

This chain uses TRBV2 with TRBJ1-2; D gene uncertain. Between the trimmed V and J ends, which lost 1 base and 0 bases, there was a span of 12 bases. Germline CDR1 is SNHLY and CDR2 is FYNNEI. There are 16 residues in the CDR3. The CDR3 region is CASSEEMNLSNYGYTF. CDR3 coding DNA: TGTGCCAGCAGTGAAGAAATGAACCTCTCTAACTATGGCTACACCTTC. Combining the CDR3 with reference TRBV2 and TRBJ1-2 gives the whole variable domain EPEVTQTPSHQVTQMGQEVILRCVPISNHLYFYWYRQILGQKVEFLVSFYNNEISEKSEIFDDQFSVERPDGSNFTLKIRSTKLEDSAMYFCASSEEMNLSNYGYTFGSGTRLTVV.